Listed below are T cell receptor beta chains from one sample, sequenced in a study of cytomegalovirus exposure and HLA in healthy donors. Produced via immunoSEQ multiplex PCR; TCRdb's table is partial and in-frame only. This table has some 200,000 clones, approximately 79% appearing once. The sample taken for sequencing was PBMCs. The receptors originated from a girl aged 10 to 17 in good health and CMV-seropositive. Each CDR3 is given with its conserved first and last residue. D genes are given only for firm matches. Clone size is given for some rows only: seen once, a few or many times, or a class if the clone is expanded.

clone size | D gene | J gene | V gene | CDR3 length | CDR3 protein | CDR3 DNA
- | - | TRBJ2-7 | TRBV10-1 | 15 | CASSGGAGPGYEQYF | TGCGCCAGCAGTGGTGGGGCAGGGCCCGGCTACGAGCAGTACTTC
- | TRBD1 | TRBJ2-1 | TRBV6-5 | 16 | CASSYTRVGGNNEQFF | TGTGCCAGCAGTTACACCCGGGTAGGGGGCAACAATGAGCAGTTCTTC
- | - | TRBJ2-1 | TRBV6-4 | 13 | CASRADGGHEQFF | TGTGCCAGCAGAGCTGATGGAGGCCATGAGCAGTTCTTC
- | - | TRBJ1-2 | TRBV6-1 | 12 | CASSVGIYGYTF | TGTGCCAGCAGTGTCGGGATCTATGGCTACACCTTC
- | TRBD1 | TRBJ1-6 | TRBV6-1 | 15 | CASSTRGTGGVPLHF | TGTGCCAGCAGTACCAGAGGGACAGGGGGTGTCCCCCTCCACTTT
- | - | TRBJ1-2 | TRBV21-1 | 16 | CASSKGQGPTLYGYTF | TGTGCCAGCAGCAAAGGGCAGGGCCCCACACTGTATGGCTACACCTTC
once | - | TRBJ2-7 | TRBV10-3 | 16 | CAISEILAQGGYEQYF | TGTGCCATCAGTGAGATATTGGCTCAGGGGGGCTACGAGCAGTACTTC
- | TRBD2 | TRBJ2-3 | TRBV30 | 16 | CAWSPPRAGRTDTQYF | TGTGCCTGGAGTCCCCCCCGAGCGGGACGCACAGATACGCAGTATTTT
- | TRBD2 | TRBJ2-3 | TRBV6-4 | 17 | CASSPETSGGATDTQYF | TGTGCCAGCAGCCCCGAGACTAGCGGGGGGGCAACAGATACGCAGTATTTT
few | - | TRBJ1-6 | TRBV7-9 | 13 | CASSPNAGLPLHF | TGTGCCAGCAGCCCTAACGCTGGGCTCCCCCTCCACTTT
- | - | TRBJ2-7 | TRBV21-1 | 15 | CASSSSGTGAYEQYF | TGTGCCAGCAGCAGTTCCGGGACAGGAGCCTACGAGCAGTACTTC
- | - | TRBJ2-1 | TRBV6-5 | 15 | CASSPSAGPYNEQFF | TGTGCCAGCAGTCCCTCGGCGGGTCCCTACAATGAGCAGTTCTTC
once | TRBD1 | TRBJ2-7 | TRBV6-5 | 15 | CASSPTGTGGYEQYF | TGTGCCAGCAGCCCTACCGGGACAGGGGGCTACGAGCAGTACTTC
- | - | TRBJ1-4 | TRBV19 | 13 | CASSIRVGEKLFF | TGTGCCAGTAGTATCAGGGTTGGGGAAAAACTGTTTTTT
- | TRBD1 | TRBJ1-5 | TRBV19 | 18 | CASSDVWTGIRGNQPQHF | TGTGCCAGTAGTGATGTCTGGACAGGGATTAGGGGCAATCAGCCCCAGCATTTT
- | TRBD1 | TRBJ1-3 | TRBV11-2 | 13 | CASRQGARNTIYF | TGTGCCAGCAGACAGGGGGCCCGGAACACCATATATTTT
- | TRBD2 | TRBJ2-5 | TRBV13 | 14 | CASSSSGGQETQYF | TGTGCCAGCAGCTCGAGCGGGGGGCAAGAGACCCAGTACTTC
- | TRBD2 | TRBJ2-7 | TRBV6-5 | 16 | CASSYASGGGSYEQYF | TGTGCCAGCAGTTACGCCTCGGGGGGGGGAAGTTACGAGCAGTACTTC
- | TRBD1 | TRBJ1-1 | TRBV6-6 | 12 | CAISGTVTEAFF | TGTGCCATTTCCGGGACAGTCACTGAAGCTTTCTTT
- | - | TRBJ1-1 | TRBV27 | 15 | CASSSPPSISTEAFF | TGTGCCAGCAGTTCTCCCCCCTCGATCAGCACTGAAGCTTTCTTT